This T cell receptor beta chain was recovered during a study of graft-versus-host responses after intestinal transplantation (dated by TCRdb to the early 2020s). Regarding the research as a whole: The transplants that recipients got were multivisceral, liver-intestinal, or isolated intestinal. Every recipient was given anti-thymocyte globulin induction, then maintenance tacrolimus and steroids for roughly 3 years. Bulk TCR-beta CDR3 sequencing was used to track graft-versus-host and host-versus-graft alloreactive T cell clones in the graft, circulation and bone marrow after intestinal transplantation. To identify alloreactive clones, pre-transplant mixed lymphocyte reaction products were sequenced and then compared with unstimulated pre-transplant donor and recipient T cells. The cohort enrolled about two dozen intestinal transplant recipients including one retransplant, and a few patients lacking pretransplant specimens were excluded. A peak of at least 4% donor T cells among recipient peripheral blood mononuclear cells was the definition used for donor T cell macrochimerism. Samples from a few later patients were sequenced in-house on an Illumina MiSeq with MiXCR processing rather than by the commercial service. The full study reports these points: The relatively low number and heterogeneity of intestinal transplant patients limited the conclusions. In the allografts of patients with donor T cell macrochimerism, GvH to HvG T cell clonal ratios were high. GvH clones were found in recipient bone marrow, and some of the GvH clones appeared earlier in ileal mucosa or blood, which is consistent with an intestinal mucosal origin. Early after transplant, peak levels of circulating GvH clones were associated with declines in HvG clones.

In light of the paper, this sample's time point label describes: cells obtained before transplantation from donor or recipient. CD3+CD4+ and CD3+CD8+ populations were FACS-sorted from unstimulated pre-transplant donor and recipient cells taken from spleen or lymph nodes. Libraries were prepared through the immunoSEQ multiplex PCR assay. For most patients, genomic DNA was isolated with the Qiagen DNeasy Blood and Tissue Kit and shipped frozen to Adaptive Biotechnologies for TCR sequencing. Adaptive Biotechnologies carried out high-throughput TCR-beta CDR3 sequencing of genomic DNA for most patients. The authors' analysis ran thus. TCR sequencing data were retrieved from Adaptive's ImmunoSEQ software for 15 to 20 patients, whereas a few other patients were processed with MiXCR and VDJtools. CD4 versus CD8 sorting errors were corrected by removing sequences found in both subsets at a frequency ratio below 5:1. CDR3 nucleotide sequences shared between donor and recipient were removed because their origin could not be assigned. To be classed as alloreactive, a clone needed at least 2-fold expansion over unstimulated cells and a minimum CFSE-low frequency of 0.002% (template counts) or 0.001% (read counts). Clones detected in sequenced pre-transplant spleen, lymph node, or MLR CFSE-low populations of the donor or recipient were defined as mappable. The cumulative frequency of alloreactive clones was calculated as a percentage of all sequences, weighted by copy number. The clones in this table, taken by TCRdb from immuneACCESS, are in-frame only. Not every clone is retained; where verified, under half of the shortfall comes from an unresolved V gene, and the cause of the rest is unknown. V and J calls and clone size come straight from that table; D and trimming were deduced from the DNA. The sample yields over 75,000 clones; about 87% were counted once. Approximately 0.28% of the sample is held by the ten biggest clonotypes.

The CDR3 covers 12 residues, taking in both the cysteine and the phenylalanine. Kept here is only the CDR3 DNA, which spans 36 bases and is read in frame from base 1. V and J lose 9 bases and 2 bases, and a span of 11 bases separates them. The germline V gene sets CDR1 to MNHEY and CDR2 to SVGAGI. Only a few counts were recorded for this clone. The specificity of this receptor is unknown. Base qualities are missing; no much larger clone stands one base away. The V and J segments used are TRBV6-5 and TRBJ2-7; a tentative D call is TRBD2 (5 bases match). The receptor comes from a human donor who was the organ donor for an intestinal transplant. The sample consisted of unstimulated CD4+ T cells sorted from spleen or lymph node cells, taken before transplant. The CDR3 protein sequence reads: CASRSTTYEQYF. The DNA is TGTGCCAGTCGATCGACTACCTACGAGCAGTACTTC.